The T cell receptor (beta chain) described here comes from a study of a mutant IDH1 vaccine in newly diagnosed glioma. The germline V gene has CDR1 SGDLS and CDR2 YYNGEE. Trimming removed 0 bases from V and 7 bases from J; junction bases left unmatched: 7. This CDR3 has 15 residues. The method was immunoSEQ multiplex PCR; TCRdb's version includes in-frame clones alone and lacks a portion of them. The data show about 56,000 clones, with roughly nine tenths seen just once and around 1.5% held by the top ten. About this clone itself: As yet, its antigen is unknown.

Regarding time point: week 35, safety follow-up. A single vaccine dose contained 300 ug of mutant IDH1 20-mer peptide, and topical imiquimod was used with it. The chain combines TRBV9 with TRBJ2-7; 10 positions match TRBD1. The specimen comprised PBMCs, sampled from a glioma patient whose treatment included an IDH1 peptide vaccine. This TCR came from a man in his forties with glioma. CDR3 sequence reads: CASSVEGQGLGEQYF. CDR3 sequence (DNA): TGTGCCAGCAGCGTAGAGGGACAGGGGCTGGGGGAGCAGTACTTC.